Below, one TCR beta chain is given with its context. The antigen remains unidentified. Unique molecular identifiers were incorporated during preparation of the TCRbeta library. TCRdb analysed the PCR reads with MiXCR anew, one entry per CDR3 protein. The table includes over 400,000 distinct CDR3 sequences, approximately 42% detected once. Trimming stripped 4 bases from V and 6 bases from J, with 10 bases between. Germline V gives CDR1 KGHSH, CDR2 LQKENI. The CDR3 is made up of 13 amino acids. The data belong to a study of T-cell reconstitution after alpha-beta-depleted transplantation in children. Overall study results and limits: Surviving recipient T cells and thymic progenitors underlay high day-60 TCRbeta diversity in some patients. At the one-year point after transplant, T-cell counts and TCRbeta diversity were found to come mostly from T cells that had been newly produced. Reports say that about two months after transplant, the alpha-beta T cells came out of several hundred graft clones that had expanded.

The chain links TRBV18 to TRBJ1-5; no clear D gene. This clonotype was obtained from a girl aged 2-10 years with aplastic anemia, due to receive a stem cell transplant. This sample comprised PBMCs, obtained before TCRalphabeta/CD19-depleted stem cell transplant. The CDR3: CASSRGGGQPQHF. The CDR3 bases are TGTGCCAGCTCACGGGGAGGAGGTCAGCCCCAGCATTTT.